One sample yielded the 5 T cell receptor beta chains listed below, sequenced in a study of shared clonotypes between healthy human individuals. CD45RO-negative cells were positively selected for CCR7, leaving out terminally differentiated effector memory CD45RA+ cells. This table comes from immunoSEQ multiplex PCR, and its TCRdb copy is limited to in-frame clones, with some not included. The sample carries some 2,000,000 clones, about 94% recorded once. Sequencing used naive CD8+ T cells sorted from blood. Source of these receptors: a man younger than 30 in good health.

This clone has a single count. This chain connects TRBV7-2 to TRBJ2-1, with D unclear. The CDR3 is 14 residues long. Deletions cut 5 bases from V and 0 bases from J, with 8 bases between. Germline V gene lookup returns CDR1 SGHTA and CDR2 FQGNSA. This CDR3 reads CASSGSSSYNEQFF. Written as DNA, the CDR3 is TGTGCCAGCAGCGGTTCAAGCTCCTACAATGAGCAGTTCTTC.

V usage is TRBV2 and J usage is TRBJ2-7; D is uncertain. Germline V lookup: CDR1 SNHLY, CDR2 FYNNEI. Trimming shortened V by 0 bases and J by 5 bases, and 14 bases separated the two germline ends. The CDR3 totals 15 residues. In nucleotides, the CDR3 is TGTGCCAGCAGTGAAGCTTCGGGCAGGCCCGACGAGCAGTACTTC. Protein: CASSEASGRPDEQYF.

The rearrangement uses TRBV19 and TRBJ2-4; D not certain. This CDR3 has 15 residues. CDR1 is LNHDA and CDR2 is SQIVND in the germline V gene (reference sequence). Trimming cost V 0 bases and J 7 bases, with 13 bases left between them. The CDR3 spells CASSIDAPIRNIQYF. The CDR3 DNA sequence: TGTGCCAGTAGTATAGATGCCCCTATCAGGAACATTCAGTACTTC.

The genes are TRBV10-2 and TRBJ1-2; D ambiguous. The CDR3 consists of 15 residues. Trimming cost V 3 bases and J 8 bases, with 19 bases left between them. Germline CDR1 WSHSY, CDR2 SAAADI. CDR3 sequence (DNA): TGCGCCAGCAGTGAAAATCTAGTAATACTAGAGGGCTACACCTTC. It translates to CASSENLVILEGYTF.

V usage is TRBV5-6 and J usage is TRBJ2-4; maybe TRBD2 (5 bases). The CDR3 sequence is 14 residues long. Germline values: CDR1 SGHDT, CDR2 YYEEEE. The V end was cut by 3 bases, the J end by 9 bases, with 16 bases between. The CDR3 coding sequence is TGTGCCAGCAGCTCGGAAGGAGGTCACGGCATTCAGTACTTC. Residues: CASSSEGGHGIQYF.